This entry lists 30 T cell receptor beta chains sequenced from one sample in a study of cytomegalovirus exposure and HLA in healthy donors. The PCR ran on 60 Vbeta and 13 Jbeta primers. Clones were read by immunoSEQ multiplex PCR, and TCRdb kept only the in-frame ones, dropping some. In the table there are approximately 190,000 clones, 80% to 90% of which are singletons. Sequenced material: PBMCs. These receptors all come from a man aged 35 to 55 in good health and CMV-seropositive.

The chain links TRBV4-2 to TRBJ2-2; TRBD2 matches 14 bases. The J segment lost 7 bases and the V segment lost 4 bases, leaving 11 bases of the junction unmatched. CDR3 size: 18 residues. Germline-derived CDR1 and CDR2 are LGHNA and YNFKEQ. The CDR3 here is CASSLRLAGGPGSGELFF. For the CDR3, the DNA is TGTGCCAGCAGCCTTCGACTAGCGGGAGGGCCTGGGAGCGGGGAGCTGTTTTTT.

The chain joins TRBV13 to TRBJ2-7; a possible D gene is TRBD1 (5 bases). Germline-derived CDR1 and CDR2 are PRHDT and FYEKMQ (reference sequence). The length of the CDR3 is 14 residues. With 7 bases removed from V and 2 bases from J, the gap between germline ends came to 15 bases. DNA for the CDR3: TGTGCCAGCACCCCCTCGACAGATACCTACGAGCAGTACTTC. This sequence encodes CASTPSTDTYEQYF.

About this clone itself: One junction end disagrees with the germline gene, perhaps due to a read error. V usage is TRBV29-1 and J usage is TRBJ2-7; D gene ambiguous. The germline V gene has CDR1 SQVTM and CDR2 ANQGSEA. This CDR3 spans 12 amino acids. The CDR3 loop is CSVVAPSNEQYF. CDR3 coding DNA: TGCAGCGTTGTAGCCCCCTCCAACGAGCAGTACTTC.

This clone appeared a few times. V gene TRBV18 combines with J gene TRBJ2-1; 8 nucleotides agree with TRBD2. This CDR3 comprises 19 residues. The germline V gene encodes CDR1 KGHSH and CDR2 LQKENI. V gave up 2 bases and J gave up 0 bases; unmatched junction bases: 12. The CDR3 here is CASSPRTSRPFNSYNEQFF. The CDR3 region has the DNA TGTGCCAGCTCACCAAGGACTAGCAGACCCTTTAACTCCTACAATGAGCAGTTCTTC. The variable domain in full, with the rest retrieved from reference TRBV18 and TRBJ2-1, is NAGVMQNPRHLVRRRGQEARLRCSPMKGHSHVYWYRQLPEEGLKFMVYLQKENIIDESGMPKERFSAEFPKEGPSILRIQQVVRGDSAAYFCASSPRTSRPFNSYNEQFFGPGTRLTVL.

This chain connects TRBV5-8 to TRBJ1-5, with TRBD1 matching over 8 bases. Germline V lookup: CDR1 SGHTS, CDR2 YDEGEE. The length of the CDR3 is 15 residues. The trim removed 0 bases at V and 5 bases at J, leaving 4 bases unmatched. CDR3 residues: CASSLGQGFYQPQHF. The CDR3 bases are TGTGCCAGCAGCTTGGGACAGGGGTTCTATCAGCCCCAGCATTTT.

This sequence joins TRBV9 and TRBJ1-2; D unresolved. CDR1 is SGDLS and CDR2 is YYNGEE in the germline V gene. Trimming pared 4 bases from V and 2 bases from J, leaving 9 bases between. The CDR3 covers 13 residues. The CDR3 coding sequence is TGTGCCAGCAGCCCACTTCCCAACTATGGCTACACCTTC. Amino acids: CASSPLPNYGYTF.

This chain connects TRBV5-6 to TRBJ2-7; TRBD1 might be the D (5 bases). The CDR3 consists of 13 residues. Trimming removed 4 bases from V and 1 base from J, with 9 bases in between. Germline V lookup: CDR1 SGHDT, CDR2 YYEEEE. CDR3 in DNA: TGTGCCAGCAGCGGCAGGGTTTCCTACGAGCAGTACTTC. It encodes CASSGRVSYEQYF.

The rearrangement joins TRBV7-3 to TRBJ2-7, with D hard to call. CDR1 is SGHTA, CDR2 FQGTGA, per germline. The V end lost 1 base, the J end lost 5 bases, and 9 bases lay between the germline ends. This CDR3 comprises 13 residues. The CDR3 loop is CASSLNYRDEQYF. CDR3 in DNA: TGTGCCAGCAGCTTAAATTACAGAGACGAGCAGTACTTC. The whole variable domain, remainder taken from reference TRBV7-3 and TRBJ2-7, is GAGVSQTPSNKVTEKGKYVELRCDPISGHTALYWYRQSLGQGPEFLIYFQGTGAADDSGLPNDRFFAVRPEGSVSTLKIQRTERGDSAVYLCASSLNYRDEQYFGPGTRLTVT.

This clone was seen only once. This rearrangement joins TRBV12-5 to TRBJ1-1, with D possibly being TRBD1 (6 bases). Per the germline V gene, CDR1 is LGHNT and CDR2 is FRNRAP. V lost 3 bases and J lost 7, with 15 bases in between. The CDR3 extends over 14 amino acids. The CDR3 reads CASGLPPGDLEAFF. CDR3 sequence (DNA): TGTGCTAGTGGTTTACCTCCAGGGGACCTTGAAGCTTTCTTT.

This clone came up a few times. The chain couples TRBV9 to TRBJ2-7, with 7 bases matching TRBD1. CDR3 length: 17 residues. The germline V gene has CDR1 SGDLS and CDR2 YYNGEE. J gave up 1 base and V 0 bases, and 10 bases lay outside the gene matches. CDR3 residues: CASSVVTQGWRSYEQYF. The CDR3 nucleotides read TGTGCCAGCAGCGTAGTGACACAGGGGTGGAGGTCCTACGAGCAGTACTTC.

This clone has only one observation. The chain uses TRBV5-1 and TRBJ1-1; 9 nucleotides match TRBD1. V lost 4 bases to trimming and J lost 5 bases; unmatched junction nucleotides: 12. Germline assignment: CDR1 SGHRS and CDR2 YFSETQ. The CDR3 covers 16 residues. CDR3 amino acids: CASSIGQGRRSTEAFF. CDR3 nucleotides: TGCGCCAGCAGCATCGGACAGGGGCGGAGGAGTACTGAAGCTTTCTTT.

The chain links TRBV28 to TRBJ1-2; tentatively, D is TRBD1 (5 bases). V lost 6 bases, J lost 8 bases, and 22 bases lay in between. This CDR3 comprises 15 residues. Germline values: CDR1 MDHEN, CDR2 SYDVKM. Here the CDR3 reads CASSSAGRVGRGYTF. The DNA for the CDR3 is TGTGCCAGCAGCTCAGCGGGCAGGGTGGGTCGAGGCTACACCTTC.

The V and J genes are TRBV5-5 and TRBJ2-7; D is unclear. Germline V gives CDR1 SGHKS, CDR2 YYEKEE (reference sequence). V lost 3 bases and J 1 base, leaving 20 bases between the germline ends. The CDR3 runs to 17 residues. The CDR3 protein is CASSSHPPHVLSYEQYF. DNA of the CDR3: TGTGCCAGCAGCTCCCACCCCCCACATGTTCTTTCCTACGAGCAGTACTTC.

This chain uses TRBV7-2 with TRBJ1-4, with D tentatively TRBD1 (6 bases). The CDR3 is 14 residues long. V lost 6 bases to trimming and J lost 7 bases, with 15 bases between them. Per germline, CDR1 SGHTA and CDR2 FQGNSA. The CDR3 spells CASRTTGGGEKLFF. The CDR3 nucleotides are TGTGCCAGCAGAACGACAGGCGGCGGTGAAAAACTGTTTTTT.

V gene TRBV27 combines with J gene TRBJ2-7; 8 nucleotides align to TRBD1. Germline values: CDR1 MNHEY, CDR2 SMNVEV (reference sequence). The CDR3 is 14 residues long. The J segment lost 2 bases and the V segment lost 5 bases, leaving 5 bases of the junction unmatched. The CDR3 sequence is CASSLTGDAYEQYF. The CDR3 DNA is TGTGCCAGCAGTCTGACAGGGGATGCCTACGAGCAGTACTTC.

About this clone itself: Other DNA sequences in this sample translate to the same CDR3. The V gene is TRBV5-6, the J gene TRBJ2-3; TRBD2 agrees at 8 bases. With 5 bases clipped from V and 6 bases from J, the junction kept 14 bases outside the gene matches. Germline loops: CDR1 SGHDT, CDR2 YYEEEE. The CDR3 contains 16 residues. The CDR3 DNA follows: TGTGCCAGCAGGCTGTACAGCGGGAGTCCGGTTGATACGCAGTATTTT. It specifies CASRLYSGSPVDTQYF.

The rearrangement joins TRBV27 to TRBJ1-2, with D hard to call. In germline, CDR1 is MNHEY, CDR2 SMNVEV (reference sequence). The CDR3 extends over 13 amino acids. V was trimmed by 4 bases and J by 4 bases, leaving 10 bases between them. Written as DNA, the CDR3 is TGTGCCAGCAGTTGTTCGGGGTGCTATGGCTACACCTTC. Translation gives CASSCSGCYGYTF.

This clone appeared once. CDR3 sequence reads: CASSQRIRVSGANVLTF. The CDR3 region has the DNA TGTGCCAGCAGCCAGCGAATCAGGGTTTCAGGGGCCAACGTCCTGACTTTC. The V gene is TRBV14, the J gene TRBJ2-6; a weak D match, TRBD1 (5 bases). Germline-derived CDR1 and CDR2 are SGHDN and FVKESK. Trimming pared 3 bases from V and 4 bases from J, leaving 16 bases between. The CDR3 consists of 17 residues.

The chain uses TRBV4-1 and TRBJ2-2; TRBD1 might be the D (6 bases). In germline, CDR1 is MGHRA, CDR2 YSYEKL. The CDR3 runs to 15 residues. V shed 1 base and J shed 6 bases, with 12 bases lying between them. The CDR3 DNA follows: TGCGCCAGCAGCCAAGTGACAGGCGGTCCCGGGGAGCTGTTTTTT. This translates into CASSQVTGGPGELFF.

The chain couples TRBV9 to TRBJ2-3; 12 nucleotides match TRBD2. This CDR3 comprises 18 residues. V lost 0 bases to trimming and J lost 4 bases; unmatched junction nucleotides: 9. Per the germline V gene, CDR1 is SGDLS and CDR2 is YYNGEE. The CDR3 spells CASSVGLAGANIADTQYF. The CDR3 DNA follows: TGTGCCAGCAGCGTAGGACTAGCGGGAGCGAACATAGCAGATACGCAGTATTTT.

V is TRBV2 and J is TRBJ2-3, with 9 bases fitting TRBD2. The V gene end was trimmed by 8 bases and the J gene end by 4 bases; junction bases not matched to a gene: 13. The CDR3 is 16 amino acids. Germline CDR1 SNHLY, CDR2 FYNNEI. The CDR3 sequence: CASPRGREGRSDTQYF. In DNA form, the CDR3 reads TGTGCCAGCCCGAGGGGGCGGGAGGGCCGATCAGATACGCAGTATTTT.

This clone was observed a handful of times. At one boundary the junction diverges from the germline segment, which might be a read error. The V gene is TRBV7-7, the J gene TRBJ2-2, with unresolved D. Per germline, CDR1 SSHAT and CDR2 FNYEAQ (reference sequence). CDR3 length equals 13 residues. The CDR3: CASSLLNTGELFF. In nucleotides, the CDR3 is TGTGCTAGCAGCCTCCTGAACACCGGGGAGCTGTTTTTT. The variable domain in full, completed from reference TRBV7-7 and TRBJ2-2, reads GAGVSQSPRYKVTKRGQDVTLRCDPISSHATLYWYQQALGQGPEFLTYFNYEAQPDKSGLPSDRFSAERPEGSISTLTIQRTEQRDSAMYRCASSLLNTGELFFGEGSRLTVL.

This sequence joins TRBV2 and TRBJ2-6; 8 nucleotides match TRBD1. The J segment lost 0 bases and the V segment lost 7 bases, leaving 2 bases of the junction unmatched. Germline V gene data show CDR1 as SNHLY and CDR2 as FYNNEI. This CDR3 contains 15 residues. The CDR3 DNA reads TGTGCCAGCACCAGGGGGCCCTCTGGGGCCAACGTCCTGACTTTC. Encoded protein: CASTRGPSGANVLTF. The full variable domain, in which reference TRBV2 and TRBJ2-6 provide the parts outside the CDR3, is EPEVTQTPSHQVTQMGQEVILRCVPISNHLYFYWYRQILGQKVEFLVSFYNNEISEKSEIFDDQFSVERPDGSNFTLKIRSTKLEDSAMYFCASTRGPSGANVLTFGAGSRLTVL.

This clone was counted once. The chain carries TRBV5-8 and TRBJ1-1; a weak D match, TRBD1 (5 bases). Germline CDR1 reads SGHTS; CDR2 reads YDEGEE. This CDR3 region has 14 residues. V shed 1 base and J shed 2 bases, with 9 bases lying between them. This chain's CDR3 is CASSLPGLNTEAFF. CDR3 in DNA: TGTGCCAGCAGCTTGCCAGGGTTAAACACTGAAGCTTTCTTT.

V and J are TRBV29-1 and TRBJ2-5; D unclear. V was pared by 4 bases and J by 4 bases, with 7 bases between. The CDR3 sequence is 11 residues long. The germline CDR1 and CDR2 sequences are SQVTM and ANQGSEA. CDR3 coding DNA: TGCAGCGTTGCGGAGTCAGAGACCCAGTACTTC. Protein product: CSVAESETQYF.

The V gene is TRBV5-1, the J gene TRBJ1-1, with a possible D match to TRBD1 (5 bases). The germline V and J ends were trimmed by 1 base and 1 base, with 11 bases remaining between them. Germline V gene lookup returns CDR1 SGHRS and CDR2 YFSETQ. The CDR3 has 15 amino acids. The CDR3 nucleotides read TGCGCCAGCAGCTTGTTTCGGGGGAAGAACACTGAAGCTTTCTTT. It is translated as CASSLFRGKNTEAFF.

The gene calls are TRBV28 and TRBJ2-7; perhaps TRBD2 as D (6 bases). The CDR3 loop spans 16 amino acids. The ends were cut back, 8 bases at V and 2 bases at J, with 22 bases in the middle. Per the germline V gene, CDR1 is MDHEN and CDR2 is SYDVKM. CDR3: CASFSHQGGGTYEQYF. CDR3 sequence (DNA): TGTGCCAGCTTCTCTCATCAGGGTGGCGGGACCTACGAGCAGTACTTC.

The chain recombines TRBV19 with TRBJ1-3; D is perhaps TRBD1 (5 bases). Germline V gene lookup returns CDR1 LNHDA and CDR2 SQIVND (reference sequence). The CDR3 totals 14 residues. The germline V and J ends were trimmed by 2 bases and 3 bases, with 8 bases remaining between them. The CDR3 loop reads CASSIQGIGNTIYF. In DNA form, the CDR3 reads TGTGCCAGTAGTATACAGGGAATTGGAAACACCATATATTTT.

This chain joins TRBV7-2 and TRBJ1-5, with a tentative D call TRBD1 (5 bases). Germline assignment: CDR1 SGHTA and CDR2 FQGNSA. Trimming took 5 bases from V and 6 from J, leaving 14 bases between them. There are 14 residues in the CDR3. CDR3: CASSTILGGQPQHF. CDR3 sequence (DNA): TGTGCCAGCAGCACCATCCTGGGGGGTCAGCCCCAGCATTTT.

The chain links TRBV7-6 to TRBJ2-7; 7 bases agree with TRBD2. In germline, CDR1 is SGHVS, CDR2 FNYEAQ. The junction had 6 bases not matched to a gene; V was cut back by 5 bases and J by 2 bases. The CDR3 contains 14 residues. CDR3 loop: CASSQGLVAYEQYF. In DNA form, the CDR3 reads TGTGCCAGCAGCCAAGGACTAGTGGCCTACGAGCAGTACTTC.